These 2 T cell receptor beta chains share one sample of origin, sequenced in a study of T cells in Graves' hyperthyroidism and ophthalmopathy. Amplification of TCR beta CDR3 regions used RNA as the template. First-round RT-PCR of the TCR CDR3 relied on the HTBI primer set. TCRdb reprocessed the multiplex PCR reads with MiXCR, giving one entry per CDR3 protein. The table lists 85,000 to 110,000 distinct CDR3 sequences, less than 55% of them singletons. The specimen sequenced was blood. The origin of the receptors is a man aged 35 to 55 with Graves' hyperthyroidism.

The V call is TRBV7-3, the J call TRBJ2-2; D possibly uses TRBD1 or TRBD2 (5 bases each). Germline V gene data show CDR1 as SGHTA and CDR2 as FQGTGA. Trimming took 5 bases from V and 5 from J, leaving 15 bases between them. The CDR3 is 15 amino acids. This CDR3 reads CASSPGTAWTGELFF. The CDR3 DNA sequence: TGTGCCAGCAGCCCGGGGACCGCTTGGACCGGGGAGCTGTTTTTT.

The table lists this clonotype with many counts. The chain combines TRBV7-2 with TRBJ2-1; 10 nucleotides match TRBD2. Germline-derived CDR1 and CDR2 are SGHTA and FQGNSA. The CDR3 is 16 residues long. V dropped 5 bases and J dropped 4; count of bases not matched to a gene: 8. CDR3 loop: CASSKSTSGWYNEQFF. The DNA of the CDR3 is TGTGCCAGCAGCAAATCGACTAGCGGGTGGTACAATGAGCAGTTCTTC.